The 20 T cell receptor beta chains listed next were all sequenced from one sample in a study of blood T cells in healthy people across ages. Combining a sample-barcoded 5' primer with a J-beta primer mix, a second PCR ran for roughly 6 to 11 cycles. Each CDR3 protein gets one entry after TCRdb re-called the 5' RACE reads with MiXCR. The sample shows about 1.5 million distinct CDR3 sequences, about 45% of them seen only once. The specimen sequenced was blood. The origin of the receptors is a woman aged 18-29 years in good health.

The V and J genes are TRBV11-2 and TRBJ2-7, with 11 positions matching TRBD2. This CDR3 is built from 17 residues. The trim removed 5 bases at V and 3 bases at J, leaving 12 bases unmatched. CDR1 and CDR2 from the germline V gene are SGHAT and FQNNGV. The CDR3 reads CASSVSGRAYLFYEQYF. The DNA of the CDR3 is TGTGCCAGCAGCGTTAGCGGGAGGGCCTACCTCTTCTACGAGCAGTACTTC.

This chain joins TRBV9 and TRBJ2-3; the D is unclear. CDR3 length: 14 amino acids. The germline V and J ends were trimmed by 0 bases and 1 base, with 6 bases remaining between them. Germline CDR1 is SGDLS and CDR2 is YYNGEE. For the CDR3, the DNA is TGTGCCAGCAGCGTAGTTGACGGCACAGATACGCAGTATTTT. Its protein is CASSVVDGTDTQYF. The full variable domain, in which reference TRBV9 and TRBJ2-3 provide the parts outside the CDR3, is DSGVTQTPKHLITATGQRVTLRCSPRSGDLSVYWYQQSLDQGLQFLIQYYNGEERAKGNILERFSAQQFPDLHSELNLSSLELGDSALYFCASSVVDGTDTQYFGPGTRLTVL.

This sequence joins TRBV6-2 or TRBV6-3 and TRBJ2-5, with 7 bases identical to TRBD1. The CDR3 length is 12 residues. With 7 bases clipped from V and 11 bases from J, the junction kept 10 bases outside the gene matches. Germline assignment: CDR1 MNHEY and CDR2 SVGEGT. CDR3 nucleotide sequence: TGTGCCAGCACCCAGGACAGGTGGTCGCAGTACTTC. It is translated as CASTQDRWSQYF.

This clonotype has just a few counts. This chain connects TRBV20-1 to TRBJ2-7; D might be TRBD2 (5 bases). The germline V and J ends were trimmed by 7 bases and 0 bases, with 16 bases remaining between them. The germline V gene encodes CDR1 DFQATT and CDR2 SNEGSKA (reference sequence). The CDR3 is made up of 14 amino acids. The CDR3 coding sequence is TGCAGTGTCTCGGAGGCCTCTTACTCCTACGAGCAGTACTTC. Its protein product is CSVSEASYSYEQYF.

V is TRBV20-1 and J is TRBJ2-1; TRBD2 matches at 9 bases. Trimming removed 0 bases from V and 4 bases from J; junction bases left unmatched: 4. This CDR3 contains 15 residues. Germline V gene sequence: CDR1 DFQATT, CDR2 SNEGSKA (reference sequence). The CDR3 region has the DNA TGCAGTGCTAGAGATCCTACTAGCGGGTACAATGAGCAGTTCTTC. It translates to CSARDPTSGYNEQFF.

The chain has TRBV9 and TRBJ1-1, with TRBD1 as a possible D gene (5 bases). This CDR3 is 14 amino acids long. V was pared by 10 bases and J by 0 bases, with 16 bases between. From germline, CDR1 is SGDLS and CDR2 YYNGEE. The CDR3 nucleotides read TGTGCCGGCGGCGCAGGGAACGTGAACACTGAAGCTTTCTTT. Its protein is CAGGAGNVNTEAFF.

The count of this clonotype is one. CDR3 loop: CASSRASGSSYNEQFF. The CDR3 bases are TGCGCCAGCAGCAGAGCTAGCGGGAGCTCCTACAATGAGCAGTTCTTC. The J gene is TRBJ2-1, the V gene TRBV5-1; 10 nucleotides match TRBD2. CDR1 SGHRS and CDR2 YFSETQ come from the germline V gene. The CDR3 is made up of 16 amino acids. Trimming took 4 bases from V and 0 from J; bases not matched to a gene: 4.

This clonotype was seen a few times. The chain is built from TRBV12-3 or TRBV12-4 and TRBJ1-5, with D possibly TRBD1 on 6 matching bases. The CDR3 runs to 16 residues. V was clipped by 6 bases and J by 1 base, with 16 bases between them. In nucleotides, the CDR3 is TGTGCCAGCAGCCCCAGGGGCGGGGTAAGCAATCAGCCCCAGCATTTT. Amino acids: CASSPRGGVSNQPQHF.

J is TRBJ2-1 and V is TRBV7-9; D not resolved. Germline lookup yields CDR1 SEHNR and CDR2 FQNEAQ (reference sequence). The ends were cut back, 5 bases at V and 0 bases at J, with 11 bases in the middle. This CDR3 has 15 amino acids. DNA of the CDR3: TGTGCCAGCAGCCCCGGCGGAATCTCCTACAATGAGCAGTTCTTC. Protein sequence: CASSPGGISYNEQFF.

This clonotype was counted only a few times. The CDR3 here is CASSPDRGSTGELFF. Written as DNA, the CDR3 is TGTGCCAGCAGCCCCGACAGGGGAAGCACCGGGGAGCTGTTTTTT. The rearrangement joins TRBV9 to TRBJ2-2, with TRBD1 matching 8 bases. Trimming cost V 4 bases and J 4 bases; bases outside gene matches: 6. This CDR3 spans 15 amino acids. Germline CDR1 and CDR2: SGDLS and YYNGEE.

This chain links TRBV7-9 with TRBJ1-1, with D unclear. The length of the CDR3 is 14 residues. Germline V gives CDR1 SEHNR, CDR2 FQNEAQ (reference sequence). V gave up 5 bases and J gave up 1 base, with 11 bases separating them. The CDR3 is CASSTLGKNTEAFF. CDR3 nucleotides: TGTGCCAGCAGCACCTTGGGGAAGAACACTGAAGCTTTCTTT.

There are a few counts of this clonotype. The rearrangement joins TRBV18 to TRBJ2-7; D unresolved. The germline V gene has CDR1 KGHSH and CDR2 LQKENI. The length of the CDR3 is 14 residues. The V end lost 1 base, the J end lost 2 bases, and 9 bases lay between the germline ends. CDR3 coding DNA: TGTGCCAGCTCACCACGAGCGACGACCTACGAGCAGTACTTC. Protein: CASSPRATTYEQYF.

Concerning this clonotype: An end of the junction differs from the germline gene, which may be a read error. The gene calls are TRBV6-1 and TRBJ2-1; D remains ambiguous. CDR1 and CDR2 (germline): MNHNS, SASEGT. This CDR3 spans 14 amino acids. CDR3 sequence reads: CASSEVGNYDEQFF. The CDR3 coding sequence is TGTGCCAGCAGCGAGGTAGGGAACTACGATGAGCAGTTCTTC.

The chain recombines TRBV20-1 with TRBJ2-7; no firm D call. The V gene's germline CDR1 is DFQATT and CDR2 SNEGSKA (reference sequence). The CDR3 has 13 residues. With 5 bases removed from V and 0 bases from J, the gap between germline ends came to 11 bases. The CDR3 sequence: CSAWAPRSYEQYF. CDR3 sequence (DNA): TGCAGTGCTTGGGCACCTCGCTCCTACGAGCAGTACTTC.

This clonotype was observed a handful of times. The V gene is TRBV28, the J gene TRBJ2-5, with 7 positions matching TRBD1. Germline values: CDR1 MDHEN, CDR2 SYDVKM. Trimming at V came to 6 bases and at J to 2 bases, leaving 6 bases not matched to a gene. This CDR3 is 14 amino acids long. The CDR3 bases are TGTGCCAGCAGCTATACAGGGGTACAAGAGACCCAGTACTTC. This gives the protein CASSYTGVQETQYF.

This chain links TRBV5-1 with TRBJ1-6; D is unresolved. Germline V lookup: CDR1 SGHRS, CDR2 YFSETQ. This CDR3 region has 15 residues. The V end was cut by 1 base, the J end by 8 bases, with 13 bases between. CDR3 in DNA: TGCGCCAGCAGCTTGAGTATGGGCGGCGATTCACCCCTCCACTTT. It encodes CASSLSMGGDSPLHF. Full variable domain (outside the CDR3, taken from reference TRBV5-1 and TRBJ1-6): KAGVTQTPRYLIKTRGQQVTLSCSPISGHRSVSWYQQTPGQGLQFLFEYFSETQRNKGNFPGRFSGRQFSNSRSEMNVSTLELGDSALYLCASSLSMGGDSPLHFGNGTRLTVT.

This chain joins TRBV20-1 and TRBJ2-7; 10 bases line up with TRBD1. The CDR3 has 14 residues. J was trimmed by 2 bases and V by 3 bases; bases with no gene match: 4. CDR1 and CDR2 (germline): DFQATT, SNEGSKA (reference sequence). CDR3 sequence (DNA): TGCAGTGCTAGTGGGGACAGGGGACCCTACGAGCAGTACTTC. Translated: CSASGDRGPYEQYF.

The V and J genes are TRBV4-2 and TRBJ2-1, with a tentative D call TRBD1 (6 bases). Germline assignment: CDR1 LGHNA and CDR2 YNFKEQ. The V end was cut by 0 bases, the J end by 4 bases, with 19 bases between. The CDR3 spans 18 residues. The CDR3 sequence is CASSQEAAPGHYYNEQFF. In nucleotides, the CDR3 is TGTGCCAGCAGCCAAGAAGCGGCCCCGGGACATTATTACAATGAGCAGTTCTTC.

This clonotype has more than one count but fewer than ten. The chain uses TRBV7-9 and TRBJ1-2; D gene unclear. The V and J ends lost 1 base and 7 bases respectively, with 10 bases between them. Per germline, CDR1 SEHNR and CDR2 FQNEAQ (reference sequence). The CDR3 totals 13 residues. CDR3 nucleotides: TGTGCCAGCAGCTTAGTCACGCTCTCTGGCTACACCTTC. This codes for CASSLVTLSGYTF.

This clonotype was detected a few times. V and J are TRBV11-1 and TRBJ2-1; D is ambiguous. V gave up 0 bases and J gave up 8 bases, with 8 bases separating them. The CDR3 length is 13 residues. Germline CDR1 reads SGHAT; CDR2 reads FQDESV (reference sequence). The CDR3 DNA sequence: TGTGCCAGCAGCTTAGCTACTGGCGATGAGCAGTTCTTC. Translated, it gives CASSLATGDEQFF. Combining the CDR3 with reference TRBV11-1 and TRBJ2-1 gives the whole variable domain EAEVAQSPRYKITEKSQAVAFWCDPISGHATLYWYRQILGQGPELLVQFQDESVVDDSQLPKDRFSAERLKGVDSTLKIQPAELGDSAMYLCASSLATGDEQFFGPGTRLTVL.